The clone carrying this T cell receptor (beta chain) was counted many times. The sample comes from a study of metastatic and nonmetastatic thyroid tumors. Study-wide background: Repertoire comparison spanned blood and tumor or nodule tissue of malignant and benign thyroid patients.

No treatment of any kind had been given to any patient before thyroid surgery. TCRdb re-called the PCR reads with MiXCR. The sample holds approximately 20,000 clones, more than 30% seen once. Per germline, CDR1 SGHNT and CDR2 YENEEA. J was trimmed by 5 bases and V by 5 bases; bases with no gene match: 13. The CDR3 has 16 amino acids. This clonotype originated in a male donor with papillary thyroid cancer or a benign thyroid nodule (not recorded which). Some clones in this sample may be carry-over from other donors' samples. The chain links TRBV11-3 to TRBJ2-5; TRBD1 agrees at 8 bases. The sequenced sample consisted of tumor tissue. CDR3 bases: TGTGCCAGCAGCCTCCAGACCGGGACAGGAGGGGAGACCCAGTACTTC. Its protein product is CASSLQTGTGGETQYF. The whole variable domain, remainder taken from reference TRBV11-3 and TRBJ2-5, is EAGVVQSPRYKIIEKKQPVAFWCNPISGHNTLYWYLQNLGQGPELLIRYENEEAVDDSQLPKDRFSAERLKGVDSTLKIQPAELGDSAVYLCASSLQTGTGGETQYFGPGTRLLVL.